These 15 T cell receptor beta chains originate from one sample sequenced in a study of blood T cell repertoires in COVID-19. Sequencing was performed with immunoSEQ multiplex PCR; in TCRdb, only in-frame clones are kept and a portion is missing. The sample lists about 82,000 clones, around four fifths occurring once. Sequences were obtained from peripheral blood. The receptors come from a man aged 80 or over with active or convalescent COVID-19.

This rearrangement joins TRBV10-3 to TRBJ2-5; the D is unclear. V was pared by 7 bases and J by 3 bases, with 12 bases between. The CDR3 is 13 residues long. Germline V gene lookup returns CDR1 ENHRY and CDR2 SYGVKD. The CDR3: CAINSDLEETQYF. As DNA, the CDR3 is TGTGCCATCAACTCCGACTTGGAAGAGACCCAGTACTTC.

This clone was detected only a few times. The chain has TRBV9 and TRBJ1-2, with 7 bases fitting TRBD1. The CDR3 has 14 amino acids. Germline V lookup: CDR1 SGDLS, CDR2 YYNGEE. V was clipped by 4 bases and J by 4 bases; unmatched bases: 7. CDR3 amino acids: CASSKGASAYGYTF. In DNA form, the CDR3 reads TGTGCCAGCAGCAAGGGGGCTTCGGCCTATGGCTACACCTTC. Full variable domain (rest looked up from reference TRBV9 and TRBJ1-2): DSGVTQTPKHLITATGQRVTLRCSPRSGDLSVYWYQQSLDQGLQFLIQYYNGEERAKGNILERFSAQQFPDLHSELNLSSLELGDSALYFCASSKGASAYGYTFGSGTRLTVV.

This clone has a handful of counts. CDR3 residues: CASSRQGTNEKLFF. In DNA form, the CDR3 reads TGTGCCAGCAGCCGACAGGGAACTAATGAAAAACTGTTTTTT. The chain links TRBV3-1 (or the pseudogene TRBV3-2) to TRBJ1-4; 7 nucleotides agree with TRBD1. V gave up 4 bases and J gave up 1 base; unmatched junction bases: 0. Germline V gene lookup returns CDR1 LGHDT and CDR2 YNNKEL (reference sequence). This CDR3 is built from 14 residues.

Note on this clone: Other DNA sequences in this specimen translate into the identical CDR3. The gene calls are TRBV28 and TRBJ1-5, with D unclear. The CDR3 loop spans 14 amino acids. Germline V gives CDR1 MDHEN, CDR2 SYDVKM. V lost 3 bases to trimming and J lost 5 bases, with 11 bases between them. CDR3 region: CASSLGQLHQPQHF. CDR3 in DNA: TGTGCCAGCAGTTTGGGCCAACTGCATCAGCCCCAGCATTTT. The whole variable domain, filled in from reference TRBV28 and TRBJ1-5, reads DVKVTQSSRYLVKRTGEKVFLECVQDMDHENMFWYRQDPGLGLRLIYFSYDVKMKEKGDIPEGYSVSREKKERFSLILESASTNQTSMYLCASSLGQLHQPQHFGDGTRLSIL.

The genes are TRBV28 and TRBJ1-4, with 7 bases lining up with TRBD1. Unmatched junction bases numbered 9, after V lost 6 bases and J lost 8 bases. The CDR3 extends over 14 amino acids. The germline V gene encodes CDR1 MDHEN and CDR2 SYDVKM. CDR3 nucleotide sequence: TGTGCCAGCAGAGAGACAGGGAGGCGGGAAAAACTGTTTTTT. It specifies CASRETGRREKLFF.

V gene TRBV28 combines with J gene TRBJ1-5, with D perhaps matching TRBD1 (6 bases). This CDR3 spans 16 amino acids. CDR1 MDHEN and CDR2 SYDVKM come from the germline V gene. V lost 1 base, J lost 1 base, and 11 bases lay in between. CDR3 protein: CASSLLARGSNQPQHF. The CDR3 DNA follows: TGTGCCAGCAGTTTATTGGCCAGGGGAAGCAATCAGCCCCAGCATTTT.

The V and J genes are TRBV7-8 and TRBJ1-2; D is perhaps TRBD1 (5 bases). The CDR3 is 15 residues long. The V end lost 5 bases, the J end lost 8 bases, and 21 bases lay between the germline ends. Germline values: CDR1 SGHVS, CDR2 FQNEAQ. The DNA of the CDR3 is TGTGCCAGCAGCCCCGGGGGGGGTGGTTTGGGAGGCTACACCTTC. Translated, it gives CASSPGGGGLGGYTF.

The CDR3 bases are TGTGCCAGCAGCCTCCGGGACATGGGATGGAGGGAGACCCAGTACTTC. Encoded protein: CASSLRDMGWRETQYF. V is TRBV3-1 (or the pseudogene TRBV3-2) and J is TRBJ2-5, with D perhaps matching TRBD1 (6 bases). V was pared by 4 bases and J by 5 bases, with 20 bases between. From germline, CDR1 is LGHDT and CDR2 YNNKEL (reference sequence). The CDR3 length is 16 residues.

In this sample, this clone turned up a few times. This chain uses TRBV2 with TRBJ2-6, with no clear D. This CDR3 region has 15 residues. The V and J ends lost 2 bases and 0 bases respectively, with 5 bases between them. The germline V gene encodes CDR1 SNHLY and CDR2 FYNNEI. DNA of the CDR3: TGTGCCAGCAGTGAACGGTACTCTGGGGCCAACGTCCTGACTTTC. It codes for CASSERYSGANVLTF.

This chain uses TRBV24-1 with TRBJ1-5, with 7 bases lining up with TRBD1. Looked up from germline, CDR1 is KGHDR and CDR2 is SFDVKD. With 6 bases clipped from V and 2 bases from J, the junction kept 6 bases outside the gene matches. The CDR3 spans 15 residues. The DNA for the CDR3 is TGTGCCACCAGTCGAGCCGGGACAGGCAATCAGCCCCAGCATTTT. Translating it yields CATSRAGTGNQPQHF.

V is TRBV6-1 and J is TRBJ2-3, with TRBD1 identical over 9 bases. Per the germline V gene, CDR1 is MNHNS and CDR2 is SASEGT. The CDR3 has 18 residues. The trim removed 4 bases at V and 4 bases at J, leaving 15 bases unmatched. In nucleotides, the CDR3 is TGTGCCAGCAGTGCCCAGCCCCGGGACAGGGTTTTGCCAGATACGCAGTATTTT. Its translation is CASSAQPRDRVLPDTQYF.

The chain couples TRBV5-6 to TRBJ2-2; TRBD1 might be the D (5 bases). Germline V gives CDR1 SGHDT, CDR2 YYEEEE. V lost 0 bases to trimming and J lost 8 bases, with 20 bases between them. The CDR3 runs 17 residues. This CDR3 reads CASSLEVGLTSTGELFF. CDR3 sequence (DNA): TGTGCCAGCAGCTTGGAAGTGGGGCTGACTTCAACGGGGGAGCTGTTTTTT.

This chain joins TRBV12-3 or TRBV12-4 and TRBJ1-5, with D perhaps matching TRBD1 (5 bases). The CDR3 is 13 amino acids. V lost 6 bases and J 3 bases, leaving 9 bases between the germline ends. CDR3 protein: CASRGTINQPQHF. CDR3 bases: TGTGCCAGCAGGGGGACTATCAATCAGCCCCAGCATTTT.

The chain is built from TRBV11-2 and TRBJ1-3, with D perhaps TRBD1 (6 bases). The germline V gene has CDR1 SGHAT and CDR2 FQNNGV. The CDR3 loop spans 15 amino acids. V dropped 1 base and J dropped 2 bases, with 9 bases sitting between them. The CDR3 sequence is CASSLGYRAGNTIYF. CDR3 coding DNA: TGTGCCAGCAGCTTAGGTTACAGGGCTGGAAACACCATATATTTT.

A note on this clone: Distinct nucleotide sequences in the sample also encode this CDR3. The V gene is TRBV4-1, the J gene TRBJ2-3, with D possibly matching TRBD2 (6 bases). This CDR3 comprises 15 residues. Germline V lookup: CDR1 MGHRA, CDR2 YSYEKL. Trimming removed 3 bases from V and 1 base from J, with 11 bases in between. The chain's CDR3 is CASSQGPGGTDTQYF. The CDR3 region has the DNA TGCGCCAGCAGCCAGGGGCCGGGGGGCACAGATACGCAGTATTTT.